The rows below give T cell receptor beta chains drawn from one sample of a study of cytomegalovirus exposure and HLA in healthy donors. Libraries were prepared by immunoSEQ multiplex PCR; TCRdb keeps only in-frame clonotypes and omits some of them. The table lists 200,000 to 250,000 clones, approximately 81% of them singletons. Sequenced material: PBMCs. These TCRs come from a girl aged 2 to 10 in good health and CMV-seronegative. Both conserved end residues are part of each CDR3. A D gene is named only where the DNA matches it firmly. Rows give clone size only sometimes, using once, few, many, or a class for an expanded clone.

v_gene,j_gene,abundance,d_gene,CDR3nt,CDR3aa
TRBV6-6,TRBJ2-7,.,TRBD1,TGTGCCAGCAGTTACTCGAGGGGGCGGTTATCCTACGAGCAGTACTTC,CASSYSRGRLSYEQYF
TRBV13,TRBJ1-1,.,.,TGTGCCAGCAGCTTGGGAAGCGGTAGGGCTTTCTTT,CASSLGSGRAFF
TRBV6-5,TRBJ1-5,.,.,TGTGCCAGCAGTCTGGCTTCCAGCAATCAGCCCCAGCATTTT,CASSLASSNQPQHF
TRBV2,TRBJ2-7,.,.,TGTGCCAGCAGGATCGACAGCCACGAGCAGTACTTC,CASRIDSHEQYF
TRBV6-4,TRBJ1-2,few,.,TGTGCCAGCAGTGATCCCTCGGGTTATGGCTACACCTTC,CASSDPSGYGYTF
TRBV6-5,TRBJ2-7,.,TRBD2,TGTGCCAGCAGCCCTGGGACTAGCGGCCCCTACGAGCAGTACTTC,CASSPGTSGPYEQYF
TRBV5-1,TRBJ1-2,.,TRBD1,TGCGCCAGCAGCTTCCCCCTCTCGGACAGGGAAGGCTACACCTTC,CASSFPLSDREGYTF
TRBV19,TRBJ1-2,.,TRBD1,TGTGCCAGTAGAGACAGGGGGCAAACGAATGGCTACACCTTC,CASRDRGQTNGYTF
TRBV6-5,TRBJ1-2,.,TRBD1,TGTGCCAGCAGTTACGGCAGGGGGCTCTCTGGCTACACCTTC,CASSYGRGLSGYTF
TRBV5-6,TRBJ2-7,few,.,TGTGCCAGCAGCGTGAGGTGGGCCTACGAGCAGTACTTC,CASSVRWAYEQYF
TRBV18,TRBJ1-1,.,TRBD1,TGTGCCAGCTCACCCTCCGGGACAGCTACAGGGAACACTGAAGCTTTCTTT,CASSPSGTATGNTEAFF
TRBV27,TRBJ1-1,.,TRBD1,TGTGCCAGCAGACTCACAGGGGGCGCGAACACTGAAGCTTTCTTT,CASRLTGGANTEAFF
TRBV2,TRBJ2-1,.,TRBD2,TGTGCCAGCGTGCGGCGGGAGGCCAACAATGAGCAGTTCTTC,CASVRREANNEQFF
TRBV2,TRBJ2-7,.,TRBD1,TGTGCCAGCAGTGAAGCCGAGGACAGGGTGCGCCCCTACGAGCAGTACTTC,CASSEAEDRVRPYEQYF
TRBV28,TRBJ2-7,.,.,TGTGCCAGCGCGTCCGGGACACTGATGGTCGAGCAGTACTTC,CASASGTLMVEQYF
TRBV10-3,TRBJ1-1,.,TRBD1,TGTGCCATCACCCCGACAGGGCAGAACACTGAAGCTTTCTTT,CAITPTGQNTEAFF
TRBV7-9,TRBJ2-1,.,.,TGTGCCAGCAGCTCACCGCTCTATCGATACAATGAGCAGTTCTTC,CASSSPLYRYNEQFF
TRBV9,TRBJ2-5,few,TRBD2,TGTGCCAGCAGCGTAGGGTTAGCGGGGTCCCAAGAGACCCAGTACTTC,CASSVGLAGSQETQYF
TRBV1,TRBJ1-5,.,.,TGCACCAGCAGCCAAGAAAGGACAGGTCATCCAAATCAGCCCCAGCATTTT,CTSSQERTGHPNQPQHF
TRBV2,TRBJ2-1,.,TRBD1,TGTGCCAGCAGTGAAAGGGGGACAGGGCCGCAGTTCTTC,CASSERGTGPQFF
TRBV30,TRBJ2-2,.,.,TGTGCCTGGGTGGGACTTCGTGTCGGGGAGCTGTTTTTT,CAWVGLRVGELFF
TRBV30,TRBJ1-4,.,.,TGTGCCTGGAGTGGGAGGGCTAATGAAAAACTGTTTTTT,CAWSGRANEKLFF
TRBV6-6,TRBJ1-2,.,.,TGTGCCAGCAGTTACATCGCGGCAGGGCATGGCTACACCTTC,CASSYIAAGHGYTF
TRBV2,TRBJ1-1,.,.,TGTGCCAGGACCAGCGGGACTGAAGCTTTCTTT,CARTSGTEAFF
TRBV19,TRBJ2-1,once,TRBD2,TGTGCCTGCACTGACCGACTCGGGGGGGAGCAGTTCTTC,CACTDRLGGEQFF
TRBV14,TRBJ1-1,.,TRBD1,TGTGCCAGCAGCCAAGGGGACAGGGTAGCTTTCTTT,CASSQGDRVAFF
TRBV14,TRBJ2-1,.,TRBD2,TGTGCCAGCAGCCAAACGGCGGGAGTCGCCTACAATGAGCAGTTCTTC,CASSQTAGVAYNEQFF
TRBV5-1,TRBJ1-5,.,.,TGCGCCAGCAGCTTGGTGCCAGGTTGGAGGCAGCCCCAGCATTTT,CASSLVPGWRQPQHF
TRBV7-9,TRBJ1-5,.,.,TGTGCCAGCAGCTTAGCTGGACAATGGAATCAGCCCCAGCATTTT,CASSLAGQWNQPQHF
TRBV4-1,TRBJ2-7,.,TRBD2,TGCGCCAGCAGCCAAGAGGTTCTAGCGGGAGTGGGGGAGCAGTACTTC,CASSQEVLAGVGEQYF
TRBV9,TRBJ1-1,.,.,TGTGCCAGCAGCGACAAGAACACTGAAGCTTTCTTT,CASSDKNTEAFF
TRBV10-3,TRBJ2-7,.,.,TGTGCCATCAGTGAGTCGTTTGGGACTTCCCTCTACGAGCAGTACTTC,CAISESFGTSLYEQYF
TRBV14,TRBJ2-7,.,.,TGTGCCAGCATAAGTAGGGGCCCGAAACCGATTTCCTACGAGCAGTACTTC,CASISRGPKPISYEQYF
TRBV5-5,TRBJ1-1,.,.,TGTGCCAGCAGCTCCGACAATTGGGTTGTGAACACTGAAGCTTTCTTT,CASSSDNWVVNTEAFF
TRBV27,TRBJ2-3,.,TRBD2,TGTGCCAGCAGTTTAACAGCGGGAGTTCGGGATACGCAGTATTTT,CASSLTAGVRDTQYF
TRBV27,TRBJ1-1,few,.,TGTGCCAGCAGTTTAACAGGAAAGAACACTGAAGCTTTCTTT,CASSLTGKNTEAFF
TRBV5-1,TRBJ2-1,.,.,TGCGCCAGCAGCTTGAATGGGGGGAACTACAATGAGCAGTTCTTC,CASSLNGGNYNEQFF
TRBV19,TRBJ2-3,.,TRBD1,TGTGCCAGTAGTATCCTTGACAGGGCGGATACGCAGTATTTT,CASSILDRADTQYF
TRBV27,TRBJ2-6,.,.,TGTGCCAGCAGTTTAGAGGGATGGTCCTCTGGGGCCAACGTCCTGACTTTC,CASSLEGWSSGANVLTF
TRBV4-2,TRBJ1-5,.,.,TGTGCCAGCAGCCTTGGAGCTAATCAGCCCCAGCATTTT,CASSLGANQPQHF
TRBV5-4,TRBJ2-2,.,.,TGTGCCAGCAGCGCGGACTGGCAGACGAACACCGGGGAGCTGTTTTTT,CASSADWQTNTGELFF
TRBV19,TRBJ1-1,once,TRBD1,TGTGCCAGTAGTAGACAGGGATATGAAGCTTTCTTT,CASSRQGYEAFF
TRBV30,TRBJ1-5,.,TRBD1,TGTGCCTGGAGTGTAAGGACAGGGCGGAATCAGCCCCAGCATTTT,CAWSVRTGRNQPQHF
TRBV27,TRBJ2-7,.,TRBD2,TGTGCCAGCAGTAGCGGGAGGGCTTACGAGCAGTACTTC,CASSSGRAYEQYF
TRBV7-9,TRBJ1-2,.,TRBD1,TGTGCCAGCAGCAGGGGGACAGGGGGTATCTATGGCTACACCTTC,CASSRGTGGIYGYTF
TRBV13,TRBJ2-7,few,TRBD2,TGTGCCAGCAGCTTAAACCTAGCGGGTTACGAGCAGTACTTC,CASSLNLAGYEQYF
TRBV6-5,TRBJ2-2,.,.,TGTGCCAGCAGTTACGCGCCAGGTAGCAGGGCCGGGGAGCTGTTTTTT,CASSYAPGSRAGELFF
TRBV6-1,TRBJ1-1,.,TRBD1,TGTGCCAGCAGTGACAGGGGGAGGAGGACTGAAGCTTTCTTT,CASSDRGRRTEAFF
TRBV27,TRBJ2-2,.,TRBD1,TGTGCCAGCAGTTCCGGGACAGGGTATTCCGGGGAGCTGTTTTTT,CASSSGTGYSGELFF
TRBV10-1,TRBJ2-7,once,TRBD1,TGCGCCAGCAGGCACTCCTTACAGGGGCCCGACGAGCAGTACTTC,CASRHSLQGPDEQYF
TRBV25-1,TRBJ2-5,.,.,TGTGTCAGCAGTGCCCACAGGGATGCAGAGACCCAGTACTTC,CVSSAHRDAETQYF
TRBV6-6,TRBJ2-7,.,TRBD2,TGTGCCAGCAGTCGAGCGGGAGGCTCCTACGAGCAGTACTTC,CASSRAGGSYEQYF
TRBV25-1,TRBJ1-2,.,.,TGTGCCAGCAGTATGGGGGGATATGGCTACACCTTC,CASSMGGYGYTF
TRBV7-8,TRBJ2-7,.,TRBD2,TGTGCCAGCAGCTTAGCTGTAGCGGGAGGGTCCTACGAGCAGTACTTC,CASSLAVAGGSYEQYF